This T cell receptor beta chain was identified during a study of Tregs in tolerant kidney transplant recipients. The CDR3 length is 15 residues. CDR1 LNHDA and CDR2 SQIVND come from the germline V gene (reference sequence). Germline trimming cut 5 bases from V and 2 bases from J; bases unmatched to any gene: 6. Related graft donors supplied nonmyeloablative bone marrow transplants, and mixed chimerism was transient. Libraries were prepared by immunoSEQ multiplex PCR; TCRdb keeps only in-frame clonotypes and omits some of them. Of 100,000 or so clones listed, approximately 94% were seen once; the top ten hold approximately 1.5%.

The source is a human patient who received a combined kidney and bone marrow transplant. Some T cells may trace back to the graft donor. V usage is TRBV19 and J usage is TRBJ2-1, with TRBD1 matching over 7 bases. Material: CD4+ T cells from blood (PBMCs), obtained 12 months after the transplant. The CDR3 DNA is TGTGCCAGTAGTCTTGGGACAGCCACCTACAATGAGCAGTTCTTC. It specifies CASSLGTATYNEQFF.